What follows is one T cell receptor (beta chain) and its context. Its matching antigen is unknown. This specimen comes from a study of CXCR3-negative and CXCR3-positive naive CD8 T cells. Study findings and constraints: TRBV-TRBJ usage matched between naive CXCR3-negative and CXCR3-positive cells but not between memory cells. For memory CD8+ cells diversity was much lower, but both naive subsets had comparably high diversity. More hydrophobic TRB CDR3s were found in CXCR3-positive naive cells than in CXCR3-negative naive cells.

The TRB libraries of cDNA were built by UMI-labeled 5' RACE. From the 5' RACE reads, TCRdb lists one entry per CDR3 protein and no DNA. The ten most abundant clones cover approximately 1.5% of a sample with 70,000 to 95,000 distinct CDR3 sequences. This clonotype originated in a human donor in good health. Some clones in this sample may be carry-over from other donors' samples. The sequenced sample consisted of naive CXCR3- CD8+ T cells from blood. This sample's subset: CD45RO-CCR7+CD27+CD95- naive CD8+ T cells lacking CXCR3 (TNR3-).

The CDR3: CASSPWTGGNEKLFF. The V call is TRBV12-3 or TRBV12-4, the J call TRBJ1-4; as DNA is missing, the TRBD1 call by TCRdb cannot be tested. The CDR3 extends over 15 amino acids.